This TCR beta chain was sequenced for a study of blood T cell repertoires in COVID-19. Authors' data handling: Amplification with reference gene primers provided the estimates of nucleated cell counts. The assay was immunoSEQ multiplex PCR, and TCRdb's table has in-frame clones only and misses some. For V, J and clone size, that table is used; D and trimming come from the DNA. This table holds approximately 140,000 clones, approximately 84% found once. Germline CDR1 is KGHSH and CDR2 is LQKENI. The V segment lost 0 bases and the J segment 6 bases; nucleotides outside the gene matches: 2. The CDR3 is made up of 15 amino acids. The cohort comprised adults aged roughly 18 to 95 years residing in under 30 US areas.

The sequence came from a man in his forties or fifties with acute COVID-19. The sequencing input was PBMCs or T cells enriched from blood (not recorded which). The V call is TRBV18, the J call TRBJ1-2; 12 nucleotides match TRBD1. CDR3 DNA: TGTGCCAGCTCACCACCGGGACAGGGGGCGAATGGCTACACCTTC. Its translation: CASSPPGQGANGYTF.